The 11 T cell receptor beta chains listed next were all sequenced from one sample in a study of neurological immune-mediated disorders. TCRdb passed the 5' RACE reads through MiXCR, listing each CDR3 protein once. The sample holds fewer than 85,000 distinct CDR3 sequences; roughly 4.3% are singletons and the top ten take 5% to 6%. Noted time point: longitudinal time-point 3. The source material was PBMCs. These TCRs come from a woman aged 60-75 years with multiple sclerosis.

This clonotype has a count of ten or more. This chain joins TRBV6-5 and TRBJ1-5, with D unresolved. Germline assignment: CDR1 MNHEY and CDR2 SVGAGI. V lost 0 bases and J 0 bases, leaving 6 bases between the germline ends. The CDR3 loop spans 15 amino acids. As DNA, the CDR3 is TGTGCCAGCAGTTACTCCCGTACTAGCAATCAGCCCCAGCATTTT. Protein: CASSYSRTSNQPQHF.

This clonotype was counted many times. The CDR3 sequence: CASSEAGRPGGYTF. The CDR3 DNA sequence: TGTGCCAGCAGTGAGGCCGGGAGGCCGGGGGGCTACACCTTC. The chain recombines TRBV25-1 with TRBJ1-2; D is ambiguous. The CDR3 is 14 residues long. Germline CDR1 and CDR2: MGHDK and SYGVNS. Trimming shortened V by 3 bases and J by 8 bases, and 16 bases separated the two germline ends.

This clonotype was observed at least ten times. The rearrangement links TRBV5-6 to TRBJ2-5; 7 positions match TRBD1. CDR3 size: 15 residues. V dropped 2 bases and J dropped 2; count of bases not matched to a gene: 6. Germline V gene lookup returns CDR1 SGHDT and CDR2 YYEEEE. The CDR3, as DNA: TGTGCCAGCAGCTTACGAGGGGGCCCACAAGAGACCCAGTACTTC. Protein: CASSLRGGPQETQYF.

There are a few counts of this clonotype. This rearrangement joins TRBV5-1 to TRBJ2-3; 9 nucleotides align to TRBD2. CDR3 length: 16 amino acids. Per germline, CDR1 SGHRS and CDR2 YFSETQ. With 2 bases clipped from V and 2 bases from J, the junction kept 6 bases outside the gene matches. The CDR3 loop reads CASSFGRGGTTDTQYF. The CDR3 bases are TGCGCCAGCAGCTTCGGGCGGGGGGGCACCACAGATACGCAGTATTTT.

This clonotype was recorded at least ten times. The J gene is TRBJ2-1, the V gene TRBV5-1; no firm D call. The germline V gene has CDR1 SGHRS and CDR2 YFSETQ. This CDR3 region has 12 residues. Trimming removed 0 bases from V and 12 bases from J, with 10 bases in between. CDR3 sequence reads: CASSLELRAQFF. The CDR3 bases are TGCGCCAGCAGCTTGGAACTTCGGGCGCAGTTCTTC.

This clonotype occurred many times. V gene TRBV15 combines with J gene TRBJ1-2; D gene uncertain. V lost 1 base to trimming and J lost 8 bases, with 8 bases between them. CDR1 is LNHNV, CDR2 YYDKDF, per germline (reference sequence). The CDR3 consists of 12 residues. CDR3 sequence reads: CATSRALTGYTF. The CDR3 bases are TGTGCCACCAGCAGAGCCCTGACGGGCTACACCTTC.

This clonotype was seen at least ten times. V usage is TRBV12-3 or TRBV12-4 and J usage is TRBJ1-4; TRBD1 is a possible D gene (6 bases). The V gene lost 3 bases and the J gene lost 11 bases, with 13 bases spanning the gap. The CDR3 runs 13 residues. CDR3 amino acids: CASSFAQGGKLFF. DNA for the CDR3: TGTGCCAGCAGTTTCGCACAGGGAGGGAAACTGTTTTTT.

This clonotype was counted ten times or more. The chain has TRBV29-1 and TRBJ2-2; 7 nucleotides line up with TRBD2. Germline V gene lookup returns CDR1 SQVTM and CDR2 ANQGSEA. With V trimmed by 6 bases and J by 7 bases, 2 bases remained unmatched. The CDR3 sequence is 11 residues long. CDR3 in DNA: TGCAGCGTGGGGGAGGGCGGGGAGCTGTTTTTT. It yields the protein CSVGEGGELFF.

The sample holds many counts of this clonotype. The rearrangement joins TRBV20-1 to TRBJ2-6, with D perhaps being TRBD1 or TRBD2 (5 bases each). V lost 0 bases to trimming and J lost 1 base, with 10 bases between them. CDR1 is DFQATT, CDR2 SNEGSKA, per germline (reference sequence). The CDR3 sequence is 16 residues long. The CDR3 DNA reads TGCAGTGCTAGAGATCTTGGGGGTTCTGGGGCCAACGTCCTGACTTTC. It translates to CSARDLGGSGANVLTF.

This clonotype was observed at least ten times. The chain couples TRBV28 to TRBJ2-1; TRBD1 agrees at 7 bases. This CDR3 region has 15 residues. CDR1 MDHEN and CDR2 SYDVKM come from the germline V gene. V trimming: 5 bases; J trimming: 7 bases; junction bases outside the gene matches: 11. In nucleotides, the CDR3 is TGTGCCAGCAGTGAGACAGGGTGGTCCAGGAATGAGCAGTTCTTC. The encoded protein is CASSETGWSRNEQFF. The full variable domain, its missing parts supplied by reference TRBV28 and TRBJ2-1, is DVKVTQSSRYLVKRTGEKVFLECVQDMDHENMFWYRQDPGLGLRLIYFSYDVKMKEKGDIPEGYSVSREKKERFSLILESASTNQTSMYLCASSETGWSRNEQFFGPGTRLTVL.

This clonotype showed up many times. The V and J genes are TRBV10-2 and TRBJ2-4, with D tentatively TRBD2 (5 bases). Trimming shortened V by 3 bases and J by 7 bases, and 10 bases separated the two germline ends. The CDR3 length is 13 residues. The germline V gene encodes CDR1 WSHSY and CDR2 SAAADI. The CDR3 region has the DNA TGCGCCAGCAGTGAAACGGCGGGCAACATTCAGTACTTC. Protein sequence: CASSETAGNIQYF.